This TCR beta chain was retrieved from a study of blood T cell repertoires in COVID-19. Study in general: COVID-19 samples from acute and convalescent phases originated in the United States, Italy and Spain. PBMCs, B-cell-depleted T cells, or T cells provided the cDNA or gDNA that made up the material.

Germline CDR1 is MNHEY and CDR2 is SMNVEV (reference sequence). CDR3 length: 15 residues. V lost 1 base to trimming and J lost 8 bases, with 15 bases between them. In the study's own analysis: Using reference gene primer amplification, nucleated cell counts were estimated. TCRdb keeps only in-frame clones here, not all; method: immunoSEQ multiplex PCR. D and trimming were read from the DNA, whereas the V and J calls and clone size are those reported in that table. The table has under 250,000 clones, more than 75% seen once. The TCR was taken from a man at least 80 years old with acute or convalescent COVID-19. Sequences were obtained from peripheral blood. The chain couples TRBV27 to TRBJ2-1; D may be TRBD1 (6 bases). CDR3 coding DNA: TGTGCCAGCAGTTTATTAGGCCAGGGGTGGGATGAGCAGTTCTTC. Translated: CASSLLGQGWDEQFF.